These T cell receptor beta chains were read from a single sample in a study of cytomegalovirus exposure and HLA in healthy donors. Data came from immunoSEQ multiplex PCR; TCRdb stores just in-frame clones and leaves some out. Here the sample spans 150,000 to 160,000 clones, 86% being singletons. The specimen sequenced was PBMCs. All receptors derive from a man in his late teens or twenties in good health and CMV-seropositive. The CDR3 runs from the conserved cysteine through the conserved F or W. D genes are given only for firm matches. Rows give clone size only sometimes, using once, few, many, or a class for an expanded clone.

j_call: TRBJ1-6
d_call: -
v_call: TRBV12-5
clone_size: -
cdr3_nt: TGTGCTAGTGGTAACCCTAGCGGGAATTCACCCCTCCACTTT
cdr3_aa: CASGNPSGNSPLHF

j_call: TRBJ2-6
d_call: TRBD1
v_call: TRBV4-3
clone_size: -
cdr3_nt: TGCGCCAGTTCTCTTTTGACAGGGGTGACGTCTGGGGCCAACGTCCTGACTTTC
cdr3_aa: CASSLLTGVTSGANVLTF

j_call: TRBJ2-1
d_call: TRBD2
v_call: TRBV5-1
clone_size: -
cdr3_nt: TGCGCCAGCAGCCCGGGACTAGCGGGCCATGAGCAGTTCTTC
cdr3_aa: CASSPGLAGHEQFF

j_call: TRBJ2-2
d_call: -
v_call: TRBV27
clone_size: -
cdr3_nt: TGTGCCAGCAGTGCCCCAGGGGAGGAGCTGTTTTTT
cdr3_aa: CASSAPGEELFF

j_call: TRBJ2-1
d_call: -
v_call: TRBV11-2
clone_size: -
cdr3_nt: TGTGCCAGCAGCTTTCGACTAGAGGGCGGTGAGCAGTTCTTC
cdr3_aa: CASSFRLEGGEQFF

j_call: TRBJ2-1
d_call: TRBD2
v_call: TRBV15
clone_size: -
cdr3_nt: TGTGCCACCAGCAGAGTTCGGGAGGCTGGGCAGTTCTTC
cdr3_aa: CATSRVREAGQFF

j_call: TRBJ2-7
d_call: -
v_call: TRBV2
clone_size: -
cdr3_nt: TGTGCCAGCAGTAAGGACTTCCCAAATCGTCGATTAGGGGAGCAGTACTTC
cdr3_aa: CASSKDFPNRRLGEQYF

j_call: TRBJ2-5
d_call: -
v_call: TRBV11-1
clone_size: -
cdr3_nt: TGTGCCAGCAGGCATTCTGGGCCGGAGACCCAGTACTTC
cdr3_aa: CASRHSGPETQYF

j_call: TRBJ2-1
d_call: TRBD2
v_call: TRBV27
clone_size: -
cdr3_nt: TGTGCCAGCACCCTAGCGGGCAGACCCCCCGGAGGCCATGAGCAGTTCTTC
cdr3_aa: CASTLAGRPPGGHEQFF

j_call: TRBJ1-3
d_call: -
v_call: TRBV5-1
clone_size: -
cdr3_nt: TGCGCCAGTTCGCGGGGCCCCTCTGGAAACACCATATATTTT
cdr3_aa: CASSRGPSGNTIYF

j_call: TRBJ1-5
d_call: -
v_call: TRBV4-3
clone_size: -
cdr3_nt: TGCGCCAGCAGCCACGGGAGGGATCAGCCCCAGCATTTT
cdr3_aa: CASSHGRDQPQHF

j_call: TRBJ2-1
d_call: TRBD2
v_call: TRBV7-9
clone_size: -
cdr3_nt: TGTGCCAGCAGCGTTAGCGGGACCGCCAATGAGCAGTTCTTC
cdr3_aa: CASSVSGTANEQFF

j_call: TRBJ2-5
d_call: TRBD2
v_call: TRBV6-6
clone_size: -
cdr3_nt: TGTGCCAGCACCGCGGGACTACGAGAGACCCAGTACTTC
cdr3_aa: CASTAGLRETQYF

j_call: TRBJ2-5
d_call: -
v_call: TRBV27
clone_size: -
cdr3_nt: TGTGCCAGCCGACAGGGACTCCCACAAGAGACCCAGTACTTC
cdr3_aa: CASRQGLPQETQYF

j_call: TRBJ2-3
d_call: TRBD2
v_call: TRBV5-1
clone_size: -
cdr3_nt: TGCGCCAGCAGCTCCAACGGGGGGTCCACAGATACGCAGTATTTT
cdr3_aa: CASSSNGGSTDTQYF

j_call: TRBJ2-2
d_call: -
v_call: TRBV6-1
clone_size: -
cdr3_nt: TGTGCCAGCGTAGCCCGGGACACCGGGGAGCTGTTTTTT
cdr3_aa: CASVARDTGELFF

j_call: TRBJ1-3
d_call: -
v_call: TRBV27
clone_size: -
cdr3_nt: TGTGCCAGCAGTTCAGGACAGGGAAACACCATATATTTT
cdr3_aa: CASSSGQGNTIYF

j_call: TRBJ2-7
d_call: -
v_call: TRBV5-6
clone_size: once
cdr3_nt: TGTGCCAGCAGCTTCTTTACAGGGCGAACCTACGAGCAGTACTTC
cdr3_aa: CASSFFTGRTYEQYF

j_call: TRBJ1-1
d_call: -
v_call: TRBV6-5
clone_size: few
cdr3_nt: TGTGCCAGCAGTTCAGGACAGACCATGAACACTGAAGCTTTCTTT
cdr3_aa: CASSSGQTMNTEAFF

j_call: TRBJ2-7
d_call: -
v_call: TRBV6-5
clone_size: -
cdr3_nt: TGTGCCAGCAGTCGCGGGATAACCTACGAGCAGTACTTC
cdr3_aa: CASSRGITYEQYF

j_call: TRBJ1-2
d_call: -
v_call: TRBV6-5
clone_size: -
cdr3_nt: TGTGCCAGCAGCCAGTACAGATCCTCTAACTATGGCTACACCTTC
cdr3_aa: CASSQYRSSNYGYTF

j_call: TRBJ2-1
d_call: TRBD2
v_call: TRBV9
clone_size: -
cdr3_nt: TGTGCCAGCAGCGAGACTAGCGGAGGGAATGAGCAGTTCTTC
cdr3_aa: CASSETSGGNEQFF

j_call: TRBJ1-3
d_call: -
v_call: TRBV11-2
clone_size: -
cdr3_nt: TGTGCCAGCAGCTTACGGAGGGCCTCTGGAAACACCATATATTTT
cdr3_aa: CASSLRRASGNTIYF

j_call: TRBJ1-1
d_call: TRBD1
v_call: TRBV6-5
clone_size: -
cdr3_nt: TGTGCCAGCAGGCTATTCGGACAGGGGGACACTGAAGCTTTCTTT
cdr3_aa: CASRLFGQGDTEAFF

j_call: TRBJ2-1
d_call: -
v_call: TRBV29-1
clone_size: -
cdr3_nt: TGCAGCGCTAAGGAGGGGGGATGGACTAGCAATGAGCAGTTCTTC
cdr3_aa: CSAKEGGWTSNEQFF

j_call: TRBJ2-2
d_call: -
v_call: TRBV5-6
clone_size: -
cdr3_nt: TGTGCCAGCAGACTGGACTCATTCTTGACCGGGGAGCTGTTTTTT
cdr3_aa: CASRLDSFLTGELFF

j_call: TRBJ1-6
d_call: -
v_call: TRBV10-2
clone_size: -
cdr3_nt: TGCGCCAGCAGTGAGTCCGAAGGGGGAAGAAGGTCACCCCTCCACTTT
cdr3_aa: CASSESEGGRRSPLHF

j_call: TRBJ2-3
d_call: -
v_call: TRBV15
clone_size: -
cdr3_nt: TGTGCCACCAGCAGAGATTTAGGCACAGATACGCAGTATTTT
cdr3_aa: CATSRDLGTDTQYF

j_call: TRBJ1-4
d_call: TRBD1
v_call: TRBV18
clone_size: -
cdr3_nt: TGTGCCAGCTCACGGATCCGGGACAGGCTCGAAAAACTGTTTTTT
cdr3_aa: CASSRIRDRLEKLFF

j_call: TRBJ2-6
d_call: -
v_call: TRBV4-1
clone_size: once
cdr3_nt: TGCGCCAGCAGCCAAGTGGGGGGCTCTGGGGCCAACGTCCTGACTTTC
cdr3_aa: CASSQVGGSGANVLTF

j_call: TRBJ2-7
d_call: TRBD2
v_call: TRBV5-1
clone_size: -
cdr3_nt: TGCGCCAGCAGCTTTGGTAGCGGGAGGGCGGGGGAGCAGTACTTC
cdr3_aa: CASSFGSGRAGEQYF

j_call: TRBJ2-6
d_call: -
v_call: TRBV13
clone_size: -
cdr3_nt: TGTGCCAGCAGCTTACCCCGGACATCTGGGGCCAACGTCCTGACTTTC
cdr3_aa: CASSLPRTSGANVLTF

j_call: TRBJ2-2
d_call: -
v_call: TRBV6-5
clone_size: once
cdr3_nt: TGTGCCAGCAGTCAAAGGGGTTCCGGGGAGCTGTTTTTT
cdr3_aa: CASSQRGSGELFF

j_call: TRBJ1-4
d_call: -
v_call: TRBV6-5
clone_size: -
cdr3_nt: TGTGCCAGCAGTCAGCGCCGGGTTGGCGAAAAACTGTTTTTT
cdr3_aa: CASSQRRVGEKLFF

j_call: TRBJ2-4
d_call: TRBD1
v_call: TRBV11-2
clone_size: -
cdr3_nt: TGTGCCAGCAGCTCCCTAAGACAGGGAAACATTCAGTACTTC
cdr3_aa: CASSSLRQGNIQYF

j_call: TRBJ1-1
d_call: -
v_call: TRBV27
clone_size: -
cdr3_nt: TGTGCCAGCAGTCCGGTGGCAGGCGGGACTGAAGCTTTCTTT
cdr3_aa: CASSPVAGGTEAFF

j_call: TRBJ1-6
d_call: -
v_call: TRBV19
clone_size: few
cdr3_nt: TGTGCCAGTATGGACACCTTTAATTCACCCCTCCACTTT
cdr3_aa: CASMDTFNSPLHF

j_call: TRBJ2-5
d_call: -
v_call: TRBV29-1
clone_size: -
cdr3_nt: TGCAGCGTTGAAAGAACTAGCAGAGAGACCCAGTACTTC
cdr3_aa: CSVERTSRETQYF

j_call: TRBJ1-5
d_call: -
v_call: TRBV5-6
clone_size: few
cdr3_nt: TGTGCCAGCAGCTCCCTACAGGTAAATCAGCCCCAGCATTTT
cdr3_aa: CASSSLQVNQPQHF

j_call: TRBJ1-1
d_call: TRBD1
v_call: TRBV27
clone_size: -
cdr3_nt: TGTGCCAGCACGGGACAGGGGGCGCGGGCTGAAGCTTTCTTT
cdr3_aa: CASTGQGARAEAFF

j_call: TRBJ2-1
d_call: -
v_call: TRBV5-1
clone_size: -
cdr3_nt: TGCGCCAGCAGCCCGCTGGCAGGGGCGAGCTCCTACAATGAGCAGTTCTTC
cdr3_aa: CASSPLAGASSYNEQFF

j_call: TRBJ2-3
d_call: TRBD2
v_call: TRBV19
clone_size: -
cdr3_nt: TGTGCCAGTAGTATAGATCTGCGAGGACTAGCTTCAGATACGCAGTATTTT
cdr3_aa: CASSIDLRGLASDTQYF

j_call: TRBJ2-1
d_call: TRBD2
v_call: TRBV6-1
clone_size: -
cdr3_nt: TGTGCCAGCAGCCTGAAGACTAGCGGGGGGGATTTCTTC
cdr3_aa: CASSLKTSGGDFF

j_call: TRBJ2-7
d_call: -
v_call: TRBV7-6
clone_size: -
cdr3_nt: TGTGCCAGCAGCCCTGTCCTAAACGAGCAGTACTTC
cdr3_aa: CASSPVLNEQYF

j_call: TRBJ1-5
d_call: -
v_call: TRBV4-1
clone_size: few
cdr3_nt: TGCGCCAGCAGCCATGGGGGCTCAAATAGCAATCAGCCCCAGCATTTT
cdr3_aa: CASSHGGSNSNQPQHF

j_call: TRBJ2-7
d_call: -
v_call: TRBV6-5
clone_size: -
cdr3_nt: TGTGCCAGCAGTTACCAGGACAGTTCCTACGAGCAGTACTTC
cdr3_aa: CASSYQDSSYEQYF

j_call: TRBJ2-2
d_call: TRBD2
v_call: TRBV5-1
clone_size: -
cdr3_nt: TGCGCCAGCAGCTATAAAGGCGGGAGCAACACCGGGGAGCTGTTTTTT
cdr3_aa: CASSYKGGSNTGELFF

j_call: TRBJ2-7
d_call: TRBD1
v_call: TRBV4-3
clone_size: -
cdr3_nt: TGCGCCAGCAGCCAAGATAGGGCAGGGGGTCCCTACGAGCAGTACTTC
cdr3_aa: CASSQDRAGGPYEQYF

j_call: TRBJ1-2
d_call: TRBD1
v_call: TRBV5-1
clone_size: few
cdr3_nt: TGCGCCAGCAGCGATCAGACAGGGGGCGATGGCTACACCTTC
cdr3_aa: CASSDQTGGDGYTF

j_call: TRBJ2-7
d_call: TRBD1
v_call: TRBV7-2
clone_size: -
cdr3_nt: TGTGCCAGCAGGACACAGGGGGCCTACGAGCAGTACTTC
cdr3_aa: CASRTQGAYEQYF